The 10 T cell receptor beta chains below come from one sample, sequenced in a study of shared clonotypes between healthy human individuals. Profiled with immunoSEQ multiplex PCR; TCRdb holds only in-frame clones, not every one. The sample consists of about 2.3 million clones, 85% to 95% of them appearing once. The sample was naive CD4+ T cells from PBMCs. The subset was: CD45RA+ positively selected. The source is a man in his late teens or twenties in good health. Some clones in this sample may be carry-over from other donors' samples.

This chain uses TRBV4-3 with TRBJ2-3; D possibly corresponds to TRBD2 (5 bases). Between the trimmed V and J ends, which lost 1 base and 0 bases, there was a span of 14 bases. Germline V gene data show CDR1 as LGHNA and CDR2 as YSLEER. The CDR3 is 17 residues long. This CDR3 reads CASSQGMRASSTDTQYF. In nucleotides, the CDR3 is TGCGCCAGCAGCCAAGGAATGCGGGCCTCTAGCACAGATACGCAGTATTTT.

A single count supports this clone. The rearrangement links TRBV29-1 to TRBJ2-4; TRBD1 aligns across 7 bases. Germline-derived CDR1 and CDR2 are SQVTM and ANQGSEA. V gave up 3 bases and J gave up 7 bases; unmatched junction bases: 0. This CDR3 is 11 amino acids long. Here the CDR3 reads CSVDRGNIQYF. In DNA form, the CDR3 reads TGCAGCGTTGACAGGGGGAACATTCAGTACTTC.

V and J are TRBV6-5 and TRBJ1-2; D is ambiguous. Germline V gives CDR1 MNHEY, CDR2 SVGAGI. The ends were cut back, 2 bases at V and 7 bases at J, with 11 bases in the middle. The CDR3 loop spans 13 amino acids. The CDR3 DNA follows: TGTGCCAGCAGTTACCCTGACCTGGGTGGCTACACCTTC. It encodes CASSYPDLGGYTF.

The chain joins TRBV5-1 to TRBJ2-3, with a tentative D call TRBD2 (6 bases). Trimming cost V 4 bases and J 6 bases, with 12 bases left between them. The CDR3 is 13 residues long. From germline, CDR1 is SGHRS and CDR2 YFSETQ. The CDR3 region is CASSAPGVDTQYF. The CDR3 coding sequence is TGCGCCAGCAGCGCACCGGGGGTGGATACGCAGTATTTT. Drawing the rest from reference TRBV5-1 and TRBJ2-3, the complete variable domain is KAGVTQTPRYLIKTRGQQVTLSCSPISGHRSVSWYQQTPGQGLQFLFEYFSETQRNKGNFPGRFSGRQFSNSRSEMNVSTLELGDSALYLCASSAPGVDTQYFGPGTRLTVL.

The rearrangement uses TRBV6-6 and TRBJ2-2; no clear D. Germline V gives CDR1 MNHNY, CDR2 SVGAGI (reference sequence). The CDR3 loop spans 13 amino acids. The germline V and J ends were trimmed by 1 base and 7 bases, with 7 bases remaining between them. CDR3 sequence: CASSYYENGELFF. The CDR3 DNA follows: TGTGCCAGCAGTTACTACGAAAACGGGGAGCTGTTTTTT.

The chain employs TRBV5-1 and TRBJ2-7; the D gene is possibly TRBD1 (5 bases). Trimming removed 0 bases from V and 3 bases from J, with 10 bases in between. CDR1 is SGHRS, CDR2 YFSETQ, per germline. The CDR3 totals 14 residues. CDR3 in DNA: TGCGCCAGCAGCTTGGCAGGGCCCGACTACGAGCAGTACTTC. This gives the protein CASSLAGPDYEQYF.

V gene TRBV4-2 combines with J gene TRBJ2-1; D possibly corresponds to TRBD2 (6 bases). The CDR3 totals 15 residues. Germline V gene data show CDR1 as LGHNA and CDR2 as YNFKEQ. The V end was cut by 2 bases, the J end by 2 bases, with 10 bases between. CDR3 residues: CASSQQASAYNEQFF. Here the CDR3 DNA reads TGTGCCAGCAGCCAACAGGCTAGCGCCTACAATGAGCAGTTCTTC.

In this sample, this clone turned up once. This chain uses TRBV5-4 with TRBJ2-7; 7 bases are a match to TRBD1. This CDR3 contains 14 residues. From germline, CDR1 is SGHNT and CDR2 YYREEE (reference sequence). V lost 5 bases and J lost 4; bases outside the gene matches: 9. CDR3 nucleotides: TGTGCCAGCAGATTGCAGGGGGTACAGTACGAGCAGTACTTC. Protein sequence: CASRLQGVQYEQYF.

This chain joins TRBV20-1 and TRBJ1-4; D not certain. V was cut by 7 bases and J by 6 bases, with 9 bases left in between. The CDR3 has 11 residues. In germline, CDR1 is DFQATT, CDR2 SNEGSKA (reference sequence). DNA of the CDR3: TGCAGTGGGTTACGGGATGAAAAACTGTTTTTT. It yields the protein CSGLRDEKLFF.

On this clone itself: Other DNA sequences in the same sample also yield this CDR3. The chain combines TRBV7-3 with TRBJ1-1; maybe TRBD1 (6 bases). Germline lookup yields CDR1 SGHTA and CDR2 FQGTGA. The CDR3 has 13 residues. The V and J ends lost 5 bases and 1 base respectively, with 8 bases between them. This CDR3 reads CASSLQGNTEAFF. The CDR3 bases are TGTGCCAGCAGCCTACAGGGGAACACTGAAGCTTTCTTT.